These T cell receptor beta chains were read from a single sample in a study of blood T cell repertoires in COVID-19. The repertoire was sequenced with immunoSEQ multiplex PCR; TCRdb's copy has only in-frame clones and lacks some. The sample includes just over 250,000 clones, 88% of them seen just once. Specimen: peripheral blood. The receptors were gathered from a woman aged 70-85 years with COVID-19, enrolled during active disease. The CDR3 runs from the conserved cysteine through the conserved F or W. A D gene is named only where the DNA matches it firmly. Where a row states a size, it is once, few, many or the class of an expanded clone; other rows omit it.

j_call | clone_size | v_call | d_call | cdr3_nt | cdr3_aa
TRBJ2-2 | NA | TRBV2 | NA | TGTGCCAGCAGTGAAGAGGGAGGCCGCACCGGGGAGCTGTTTTTT | CASSEEGGRTGELFF
TRBJ2-3 | NA | TRBV10-3 | TRBD2 | TGTGCCATCAGAAGTTCCGCTAGCGGAAGCACAGATACGCAGTATTTT | CAIRSSASGSTDTQYF
TRBJ1-4 | NA | TRBV6-1 | NA | TGTGCCAGCAGTGAAGATTTTAGTGGGTTAGGGGCTAATGAAAAACTGTTTTTT | CASSEDFSGLGANEKLFF
TRBJ2-5 | few | TRBV3-1/TRBV3-2 | NA | TGTGCCAGCAGCCCTAGGGGGGGCGGAGAGACCCAGTACTTC | CASSPRGGGETQYF
TRBJ1-2 | NA | TRBV19 | NA | TGTGCCAGTAAAGCGCACTATGGCTACACCTTC | CASKAHYGYTF
TRBJ2-2 | NA | TRBV7-2 | TRBD2 | TGTGCCAGCAGCTTAAAGACTAGCGGAGGTAACACCGGGGAGCTGTTTTTT | CASSLKTSGGNTGELFF
TRBJ2-1 | NA | TRBV27 | TRBD2 | TGTGCCAGCGGGACGGGACTAGCGGGATTTAATGAGCAGTTCTTC | CASGTGLAGFNEQFF
TRBJ1-2 | NA | TRBV28 | TRBD1 | TGTGCCAGCGGGACAGGGGGCGAGGTGAGGGGCTACACCTTC | CASGTGGEVRGYTF
TRBJ2-3 | NA | TRBV7-6 | TRBD2 | TGTGCCAGCAGCTTAGGAGGTAGCGGGAGCGTAAGTGGCACAGATACGCAGTATTTT | CASSLGGSGSVSGTDTQYF
TRBJ2-7 | NA | TRBV12-5 | TRBD1 | TGTGCTAGTGGTTTCCTCCTTGGGACAGGGACCTACGAGCAGTACTTC | CASGFLLGTGTYEQYF
TRBJ1-2 | NA | TRBV28 | NA | TGTGCCAGCAGTTTTCGTAACTATGGCTACACCTTC | CASSFRNYGYTF
TRBJ2-7 | once | TRBV28 | TRBD2 | TGTGCCAGCACCCCCGCCGGGACTAGCGGGAGCGAGCAGTACTTC | CASTPAGTSGSEQYF
TRBJ2-2 | few | TRBV28 | NA | TGTGCCAGCAGAACACAGGGTCCCGGGGAGCTGTTTTTT | CASRTQGPGELFF
TRBJ1-1 | NA | TRBV19 | TRBD1 | TGTGCCAGTAGTGGAGACAGGGAGACTGAAGCTTTCTTT | CASSGDRETEAFF
TRBJ1-1 | NA | TRBV27 | NA | TGTGCCAGCAGTCCCCCGGGGAACACTGAAGCTTTCTTT | CASSPPGNTEAFF
TRBJ2-7 | NA | TRBV7-6 | TRBD2 | TGTGCCAGCAGCTTCGCAGGGACTAGCGGGAGATACGAGCAGTACTTC | CASSFAGTSGRYEQYF
TRBJ2-1 | NA | TRBV11-3 | TRBD2 | TGTGCCAGCAGCTACCGGCTAGCGGATGGCTACAATGAGCAGTTCTTC | CASSYRLADGYNEQFF
TRBJ2-5 | NA | TRBV18 | NA | TGTGCCAGCTCTTATGGACAGCAAGAGACCCAGTACTTC | CASSYGQQETQYF
TRBJ1-4 | NA | TRBV5-4 | NA | TGTGCCAGCAGCGCGGGGTATGCAACTAATGAAAAACTGTTTTTT | CASSAGYATNEKLFF
TRBJ1-4 | NA | TRBV5-6 | TRBD1 | TGTGCCAGCAGCCTGGGGACAGGGGCGATAGTAGCTAATGAAAAACTGTTTTTT | CASSLGTGAIVANEKLFF
TRBJ2-5 | NA | TRBV5-6 | NA | TGTGCCAGCAGCTTGGAGCGAGGGGAGACCCAGTACTTC | CASSLERGETQYF
TRBJ2-7 | NA | TRBV27 | TRBD2 | TGTGCCAGCAGTTTATTTTCCGGCGGGAGCACCTCCTACGAGCAGTACTTC | CASSLFSGGSTSYEQYF
TRBJ2-7 | NA | TRBV2 | NA | TGTGCCAGCAGTGAAATGGCAGGGCTCCCCTACGAGCAGTACTTC | CASSEMAGLPYEQYF